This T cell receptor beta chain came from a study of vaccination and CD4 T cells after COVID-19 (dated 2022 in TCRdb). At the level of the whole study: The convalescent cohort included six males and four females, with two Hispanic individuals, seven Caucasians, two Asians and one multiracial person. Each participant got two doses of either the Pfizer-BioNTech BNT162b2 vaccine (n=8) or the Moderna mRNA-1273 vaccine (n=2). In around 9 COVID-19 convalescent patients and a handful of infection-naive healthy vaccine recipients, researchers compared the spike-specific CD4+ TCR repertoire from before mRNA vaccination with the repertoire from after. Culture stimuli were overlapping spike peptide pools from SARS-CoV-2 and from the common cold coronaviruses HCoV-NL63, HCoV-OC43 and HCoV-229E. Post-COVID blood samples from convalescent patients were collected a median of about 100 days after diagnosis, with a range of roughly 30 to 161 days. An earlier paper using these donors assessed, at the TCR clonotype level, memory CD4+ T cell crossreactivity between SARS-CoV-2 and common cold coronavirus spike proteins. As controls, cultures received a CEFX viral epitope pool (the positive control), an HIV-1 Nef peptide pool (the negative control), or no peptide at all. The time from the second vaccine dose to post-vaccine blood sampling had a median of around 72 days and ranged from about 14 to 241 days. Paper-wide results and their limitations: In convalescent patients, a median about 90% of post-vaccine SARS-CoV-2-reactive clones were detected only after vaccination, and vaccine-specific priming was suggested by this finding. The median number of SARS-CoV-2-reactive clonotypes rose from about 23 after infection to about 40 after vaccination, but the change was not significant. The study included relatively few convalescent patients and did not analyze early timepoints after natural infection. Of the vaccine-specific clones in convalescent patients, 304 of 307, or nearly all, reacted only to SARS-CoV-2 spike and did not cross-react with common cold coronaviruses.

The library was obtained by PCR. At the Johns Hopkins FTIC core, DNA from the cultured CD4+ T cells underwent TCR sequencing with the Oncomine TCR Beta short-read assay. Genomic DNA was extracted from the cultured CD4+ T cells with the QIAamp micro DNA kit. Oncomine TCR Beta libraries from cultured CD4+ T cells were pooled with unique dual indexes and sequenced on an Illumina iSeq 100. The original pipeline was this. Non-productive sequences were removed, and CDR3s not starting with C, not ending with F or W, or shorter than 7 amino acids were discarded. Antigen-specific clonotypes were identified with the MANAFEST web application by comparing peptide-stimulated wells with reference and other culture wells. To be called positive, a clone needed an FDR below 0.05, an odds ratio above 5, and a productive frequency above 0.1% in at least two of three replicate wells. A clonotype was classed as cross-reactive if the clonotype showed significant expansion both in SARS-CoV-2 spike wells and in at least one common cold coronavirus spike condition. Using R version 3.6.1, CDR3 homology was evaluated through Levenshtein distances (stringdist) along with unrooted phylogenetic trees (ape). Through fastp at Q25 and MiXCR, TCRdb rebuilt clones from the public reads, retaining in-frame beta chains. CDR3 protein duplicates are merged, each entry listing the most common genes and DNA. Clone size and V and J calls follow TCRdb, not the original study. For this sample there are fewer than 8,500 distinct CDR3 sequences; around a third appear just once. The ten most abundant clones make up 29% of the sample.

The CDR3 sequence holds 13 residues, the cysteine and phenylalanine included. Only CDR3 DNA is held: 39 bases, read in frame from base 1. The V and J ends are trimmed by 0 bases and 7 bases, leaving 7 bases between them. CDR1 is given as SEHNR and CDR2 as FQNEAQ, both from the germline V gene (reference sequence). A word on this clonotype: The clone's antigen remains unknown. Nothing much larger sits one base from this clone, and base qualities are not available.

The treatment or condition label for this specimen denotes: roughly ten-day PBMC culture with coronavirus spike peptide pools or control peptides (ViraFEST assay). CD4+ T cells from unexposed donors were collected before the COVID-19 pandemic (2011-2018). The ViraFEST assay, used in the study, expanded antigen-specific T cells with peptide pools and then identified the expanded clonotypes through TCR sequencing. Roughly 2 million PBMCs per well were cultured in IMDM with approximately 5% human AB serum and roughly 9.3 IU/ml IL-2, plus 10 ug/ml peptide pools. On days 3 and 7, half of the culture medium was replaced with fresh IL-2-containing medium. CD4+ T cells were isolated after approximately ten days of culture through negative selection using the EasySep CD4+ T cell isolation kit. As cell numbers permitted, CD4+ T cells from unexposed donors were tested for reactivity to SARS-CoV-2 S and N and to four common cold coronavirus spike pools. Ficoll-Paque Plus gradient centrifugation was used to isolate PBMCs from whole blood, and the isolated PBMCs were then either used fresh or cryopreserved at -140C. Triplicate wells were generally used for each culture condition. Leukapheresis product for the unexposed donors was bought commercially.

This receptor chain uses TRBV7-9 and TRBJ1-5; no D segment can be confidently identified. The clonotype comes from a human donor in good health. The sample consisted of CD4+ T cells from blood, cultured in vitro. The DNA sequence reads TGTGCCAGCAGCTTAGCGGGAGAACAGCCCCAGCATTTT. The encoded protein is CASSLAGEQPQHF.